The next 14 T cell receptor beta chains were all read from a single sample in a study of blood T cell repertoires in COVID-19. Libraries were prepared by immunoSEQ multiplex PCR; TCRdb keeps only in-frame clonotypes and omits some of them. This table has about 190,000 clones, around 79% appearing once. Sequenced material: peripheral blood. These TCRs come from a man aged 45-65 years who had recovered from COVID-19.

This clone was counted a few times. The chain is built from TRBV29-1 and TRBJ1-2; 7 bases match TRBD1. V shed 4 bases and J 2 bases; nucleotides not matched to a gene: 7. Germline V lookup: CDR1 SQVTM, CDR2 ANQGSEA. The CDR3 sequence is 14 residues long. This chain's CDR3 is CSVVRQGENYGYTF. In DNA, the CDR3 is TGCAGCGTTGTAAGGCAGGGGGAAAACTATGGCTACACCTTC.

The chain combines TRBV27 with TRBJ2-1, with TRBD2 matching over 9 bases. Germline V gene sequence: CDR1 MNHEY, CDR2 SMNVEV (reference sequence). The CDR3 spans 15 residues. After removal of 5 bases from V and 9 bases from J, the junction contained 11 bases not matched to a gene. In DNA form, the CDR3 reads TGTGCCAGCAGTCCGGGACTAGCTCGTTTCGGTGAGCAGTTCTTC. Protein: CASSPGLARFGEQFF.

The gene calls are TRBV7-3 and TRBJ2-1; 7 bases match TRBD2. The CDR3 has 13 residues. Trimming took 2 bases from V and 7 from J; bases not matched to a gene: 2. Per the germline V gene, CDR1 is SGHTA and CDR2 is FQGTGA. The CDR3 DNA sequence: TGTGCCAGCAGCTTAGGGCGGGAGAATGAGCAGTTCTTC. Translating it yields CASSLGRENEQFF. Full variable domain (rest looked up from reference TRBV7-3 and TRBJ2-1): GAGVSQTPSNKVTEKGKYVELRCDPISGHTALYWYRQSLGQGPEFLIYFQGTGAADDSGLPNDRFFAVRPEGSVSTLKIQRTERGDSAVYLCASSLGRENEQFFGPGTRLTVL.

The rearrangement links TRBV10-2 to TRBJ2-1; 9 nucleotides line up with TRBD2. This CDR3 has 13 amino acids. The germline V gene encodes CDR1 WSHSY and CDR2 SAAADI. The V segment lost 7 bases and the J segment 5 bases; nucleotides outside the gene matches: 3. Here the CDR3 DNA reads TGCGCCAGCACTCGCGGGAGGGACAATGAGCAGTTCTTC. Amino acid sequence: CASTRGRDNEQFF.

This clone has only a few counts. The V and J genes are TRBV6-5 and TRBJ1-2; no firm D call. Germline lookup yields CDR1 MNHEY and CDR2 SVGAGI. CDR3 length: 15 amino acids. The V gene lost 0 bases and the J gene lost 6 bases, with 14 bases spanning the gap. DNA of the CDR3: TGTGCCAGCAGTTACTCGATGACTAGATCCGATGGCTACACCTTC. Encoded protein: CASSYSMTRSDGYTF.

This clone was seen once. The rearrangement uses TRBV6-5 and TRBJ1-1; D ambiguous. This CDR3 region has 15 residues. The germline V and J ends were trimmed by 2 bases and 4 bases, with 14 bases remaining between them. Germline CDR1 reads MNHEY; CDR2 reads SVGAGI. The CDR3 loop reads CASSYRRSGVTEAFF. CDR3 coding DNA: TGTGCCAGCAGTTACCGACGATCGGGAGTCACTGAAGCTTTCTTT.

The chain joins TRBV9 to TRBJ1-2, with D possibly matching TRBD1 (6 bases). The CDR3 contains 14 residues. CDR1 is SGDLS and CDR2 is YYNGEE in the germline V gene. V was shortened by 1 base and J by 4 bases, with 11 bases between the two germline ends. CDR3 nucleotide sequence: TGTGCCAGCAGCGTAAATCAGGGGCTCTATGGCTACACCTTC. Amino acid sequence: CASSVNQGLYGYTF. Full variable domain (remainder filled in from reference TRBV9 and TRBJ1-2): DSGVTQTPKHLITATGQRVTLRCSPRSGDLSVYWYQQSLDQGLQFLIQYYNGEERAKGNILERFSAQQFPDLHSELNLSSLELGDSALYFCASSVNQGLYGYTFGSGTRLTVV.

This chain connects TRBV5-4 to TRBJ2-7, with TRBD1 matching 9 bases. This CDR3 is built from 14 residues. V trimming: 3 bases; J trimming: 2 bases; junction bases outside the gene matches: 3. Germline V gene lookup returns CDR1 SGHNT and CDR2 YYREEE (reference sequence). This CDR3 reads CASSYGTGTYEQYF. CDR3 DNA sequence: TGTGCCAGCAGCTACGGGACAGGGACCTACGAGCAGTACTTC. Looking up the rest from reference TRBV5-4 and TRBJ2-7 gives the full variable domain: ETGVTQSPTHLIKTRGQQVTLRCSSQSGHNTVSWYQQALGQGPQFIFQYYREEENGRGNFPPRFSGLQFPNYSSELNVNALELDDSALYLCASSYGTGTYEQYFGPGTRLTVT.

The rearrangement uses TRBV7-9 and TRBJ2-3; 12 bases agree with TRBD2. The CDR3 has 16 amino acids. CDR1 and CDR2 from the germline V gene are SEHNR and FQNEAQ (reference sequence). Trimming cost V 5 bases and J 6 bases; bases outside gene matches: 9. CDR3 sequence: CASSTRLAGESDTQYF. The DNA of the CDR3 is TGTGCCAGCAGCACCCGACTAGCGGGAGAAAGCGATACGCAGTATTTT.

The chain employs TRBV19 and TRBJ1-4, with 9 bases identical to TRBD1. V trimming: 7 bases; J trimming: 7 bases; junction bases outside the gene matches: 7. The CDR3 runs 14 residues. Germline CDR1 LNHDA, CDR2 SQIVND (reference sequence). CDR3 residues: CASTTGGLAEKLFF. CDR3 nucleotide sequence: TGTGCCAGTACGACAGGGGGGCTAGCTGAAAAACTGTTTTTT.

The chain employs TRBV10-1 and TRBJ1-2; possibly TRBD1 for D (6 bases). This CDR3 contains 17 residues. Germline CDR1 reads WNHNN; CDR2 reads SYGVQD (reference sequence). The V gene lost 2 bases and the J gene lost 7 bases, with 23 bases spanning the gap. CDR3 sequence reads: CASSEPPAGALGIGYTF. The DNA of the CDR3 is TGCGCCAGCAGTGAGCCTCCAGCGGGGGCGTTAGGAATTGGCTACACCTTC.

This clone occurred a few times. V usage is TRBV28 and J usage is TRBJ2-5; TRBD2 might be the D (5 bases). This CDR3 is built from 13 residues. The V gene lost 7 bases and the J gene lost 3 bases, with 12 bases spanning the gap. Germline assignment: CDR1 MDHEN and CDR2 SYDVKM. CDR3 sequence (DNA): TGTGCCAGCATTGAGGGCGCAAAAGAGACCCAGTACTTC. The encoded protein is CASIEGAKETQYF. Supplemented by reference TRBV28 and TRBJ2-5, the full variable domain reads DVKVTQSSRYLVKRTGEKVFLECVQDMDHENMFWYRQDPGLGLRLIYFSYDVKMKEKGDIPEGYSVSREKKERFSLILESASTNQTSMYLCASIEGAKETQYFGPGTRLLVL.

This clone was observed a handful of times. The rearrangement joins TRBV11-2 to TRBJ1-2; 11 bases fit TRBD1. The CDR3 runs to 13 residues. Trimming cost V 8 bases and J 8 bases; bases outside gene matches: 7. Germline V gives CDR1 SGHAT, CDR2 FQNNGV. CDR3 nucleotide sequence: TGTGCCAGCTTGGGACAGGGGGTTAGAGGCTACACCTTC. The encoded protein is CASLGQGVRGYTF.

This clone was recorded a few times. The genes are TRBV28 and TRBJ1-2, with D unresolved. Germline-derived CDR1 and CDR2 are MDHEN and SYDVKM. CDR3 size: 13 residues. The germline V and J ends were trimmed by 6 bases and 4 bases, with 12 bases remaining between them. CDR3 coding DNA: TGTGCCAGCAGCTCAAGACGGAGCTATGGCTACACCTTC. Its protein product is CASSSRRSYGYTF.